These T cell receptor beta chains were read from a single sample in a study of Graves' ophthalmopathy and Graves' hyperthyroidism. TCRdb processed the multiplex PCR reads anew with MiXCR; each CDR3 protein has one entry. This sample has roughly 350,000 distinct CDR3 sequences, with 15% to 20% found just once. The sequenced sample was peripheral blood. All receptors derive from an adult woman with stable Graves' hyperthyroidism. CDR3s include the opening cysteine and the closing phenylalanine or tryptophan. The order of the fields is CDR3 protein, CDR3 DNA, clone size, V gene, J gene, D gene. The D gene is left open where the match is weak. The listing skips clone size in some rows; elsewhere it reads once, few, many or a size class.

CASSEPPSTRANTGELFF	TGTGCCAGCAGTGAACCACCGTCGACTAGAGCGAACACCGGGGAGCTGTTTTTT	many	TRBV6-1	TRBJ2-2	NA
CASSPSTSGLNIQYF	TGTGCCAGTAGTCCATCGACTAGCGGGCTAAACATTCAGTACTTC	many	TRBV19	TRBJ2-4	TRBD2
CASSQNYGYTF	TGTGCCAGCAGTCAGAACTATGGCTACACCTTC	many	TRBV6-1	TRBJ1-2	NA
CASSYGSGGPKETQYF	TGTGCCAGCAGTTACGGCTCCGGGGGGCCGAAAGAGACCCAGTACTTC	many	TRBV6-5	TRBJ2-5	NA
CASSPAASGRRELFF	TGTGCCAGCAGCCCTGCAGCTAGCGGGAGGCGGGAGCTGTTTTTT	few	TRBV7-3	TRBJ2-2	TRBD2
CASSLAVSAGANVLTF	TGCGCCAGCAGCTTGGCGGTGTCAGCCGGGGCCAACGTCCTGACTTTC	NA	TRBV5-1	TRBJ2-6	NA
CASSSRDYFLQETQYF	TGTGCCAGCAGCTCCCGGGACTACTTCCTCCAAGAGACCCAGTACTTC	many	TRBV7-2	TRBJ2-5	TRBD2
CATSKVTYGYTF	TGTGCCACCTCGAAGGTGACCTATGGCTACACCTTC	many	TRBV28	TRBJ1-2	NA
CASSPRGSGGQETQYF	TGTGCCAGTAGTCCCCGAGGGAGCGGAGGGCAAGAGACCCAGTACTTC	many	TRBV19	TRBJ2-5	NA
CSAVGPQETQYF	TGCAGTGCCGTCGGCCCTCAAGAGACCCAGTACTTC	many	TRBV20-1	TRBJ2-5	NA
CASSFKTSGETQYF	TGTGCCAGCAGCTTCAAGACTAGCGGAGAGACCCAGTACTTC	NA	TRBV7-2	TRBJ2-5	TRBD2
CASSLRREFRSGELFF	TGCGCCAGCAGCTTGAGGCGGGAGTTTCGTTCGGGGGAGCTGTTTTTT	many	TRBV5-1	TRBJ2-2	TRBD2
CASSPQGGGGYTF	TGTGCCAGCAGTCCCCAGGGAGGCGGGGGCTACACCTTC	NA	TRBV27	TRBJ1-2	NA
CSARAPDNYGYTF	TGCAGTGCTAGAGCGCCAGACAACTATGGCTACACCTTC	many	TRBV20-1	TRBJ1-2	NA
CASRWTGMNTEAFF	TGTGCCAGTAGGTGGACAGGGATGAACACTGAAGCTTTCTTT	many	TRBV19	TRBJ1-1	TRBD1
CASSSPGHGTQYF	TGTGCCAGCAGTTCTCCGGGCCATGGGACCCAGTACTTC	few	TRBV28	TRBJ2-5	NA
CASSLTGAANEQYF	TGCGCCAGCAGCTTGACAGGGGCGGCAAACGAGCAGTACTTC	once	TRBV5-1	TRBJ2-7	TRBD1
CASGGRGLMVFF	TGTGCCAGCGGAGGGCGGGGGCTAATGGTGTTTTTT	many	TRBV19	TRBJ2-2	NA
CASSLRGGTWQPQHF	TGTGCCAGCAGCTTGAGGGGGGGGACTTGGCAGCCCCAGCATTTT	many	TRBV7-2	TRBJ1-5	NA
CASSRAGQGTTEAFF	TGCGCCAGCAGCCGCGCGGGACAGGGAACTACTGAAGCTTTCTTT	NA	TRBV4-1	TRBJ1-1	TRBD1
CASSLQRPTGELFF	TGTGCCAGCAGTTTACAGCGGCCCACCGGGGAGCTGTTTTTT	few	TRBV12-3/TRBV12-4	TRBJ2-2	NA
CASSTSGGNRHSYEQYF	NA	many	TRBV6-2/TRBV6-3	TRBJ2-7	NA
CASSRTGLETQYF	TGTGCCAGCAGTCGTACAGGTTTAGAGACCCAGTACTTC	many	TRBV28	TRBJ2-5	NA
CASSYPPTSGSTEQYF	TGTGCCAGCAGTTACCCCCCCACTAGCGGGAGCACCGAGCAGTACTTC	many	TRBV6-7	TRBJ2-7	TRBD2
CASSLSGKETQYF	TGTGCCAGCAGCCTCTCAGGGAAGGAGACCCAGTACTTC	many	TRBV25-1	TRBJ2-5	NA
CASSNARGEVEQYF	TGCGCCAGCAGCAACGCTAGGGGAGAAGTCGAGCAGTACTTC	many	TRBV5-1	TRBJ2-7	NA
CASSPQGAYNQPQHF	TGTGCCAGCAGTCCACAGGGGGCTTACAATCAGCCCCAGCATTTT	many	TRBV27	TRBJ1-5	TRBD1
CASSVSGQSQETQYF	TGTGCCAGCAGCGTATCCGGACAGTCACAAGAGACCCAGTACTTC	NA	TRBV7-2	TRBJ2-5	NA
CASSLGRWDLADTQYF	TGTGCCAGCAGCTTGGGAAGGTGGGATCTCGCAGATACGCAGTATTTT	many	TRBV11-2	TRBJ2-3	NA
CASSEGSSGSHEQYF	TGTGCCAGCAGTGAAGGATCTAGCGGGAGCCACGAGCAGTACTTC	many	TRBV2	TRBJ2-7	TRBD2
CASSQAAGANTGELFF	TGTGCCAGCAGCCAGGCGGCAGGTGCGAACACCGGGGAGCTGTTTTTT	many	TRBV12-3/TRBV12-4	TRBJ2-2	NA
CASSLDRTPNQPQHF	TGTGCCAGCAGCTTAGATCGGACACCAAATCAGCCCCAGCATTTT	many	TRBV11-2	TRBJ1-5	NA
CASSYPGQGFHEQYF	TGTGCCAGCAGCTACCCGGGACAGGGGTTCCACGAGCAGTACTTC	many	TRBV11-2	TRBJ2-7	TRBD1
CASRLQGENNSPLHF	TGTGCCAGCAGGTTACAGGGGGAGAATAATTCACCCCTCCACTTT	many	TRBV12-3/TRBV12-4	TRBJ1-6	TRBD1
CSARDTWSQMNTEAFF	TGCAGTGCTAGAGATACTTGGTCGCAGATGAACACTGAAGCTTTCTTT	many	TRBV20-1	TRBJ1-1	NA
CASSGTGKDTEAFF	TGTGCCAGCAGCGGTACAGGGAAGGACACTGAAGCTTTCTTT	NA	TRBV9	TRBJ1-1	NA
CSVDHGTVEAFF	TGCAGCGTTGATCATGGGACTGTCGAAGCTTTCTTT	many	TRBV29-1	TRBJ1-1	NA
CASSEGQGSDYGYTF	TGTGCCAGCAGCGAGGGACAGGGTAGCGACTATGGCTACACCTTC	many	TRBV9	TRBJ1-2	TRBD1
CASSLRGRDGYTF	TGTGCCAGCAGTTTGAGGGGGCGGGATGGCTACACCTTC	many	TRBV12-3/TRBV12-4	TRBJ1-2	TRBD1
CASSSGRAGNQPQHF	TGTGCCAGCAGCTCGGGGCGAGCCGGCAATCAGCCCCAGCATTTT	NA	TRBV6-4	TRBJ1-5	NA
CASSGPGLAVYEQYF	TGTGCCAGCAGTGGACCGGGACTAGCCGTGTACGAGCAGTACTTC	many	TRBV6-1	TRBJ2-7	TRBD2
CARTTSYQTQYF	TGTGCCAGAACTACTAGCTACCAGACCCAGTACTTC	many	TRBV6-2/TRBV6-3	TRBJ2-5	NA
CASSEQGSVGGETQYF	TGTGCCAGCAGTGAACAGGGCTCGGTTGGAGGCGAGACCCAGTACTTC	many	TRBV2	TRBJ2-5	NA
CAISEVRGNEQYF	TGTGCCATCAGTGAGGTCAGGGGCAACGAGCAGTACTTC	many	TRBV10-3	TRBJ2-7	NA
CATSDSRTGPRETQYF	TGTGCCACCAGTGATTCTCGGACAGGGCCGAGGGAGACCCAGTACTTC	many	TRBV24-1	TRBJ2-5	TRBD1
CASSLVELDGGFYEQYF	TGTGCCAGCAGCCTCGTGGAACTCGACGGGGGGTTCTACGAGCAGTACTTC	many	TRBV11-2	TRBJ2-7	TRBD2
CSVKDETQYF	TGCAGCGTAAAGGACGAGACCCAGTACTTC	many	TRBV29-1	TRBJ2-5	NA
CSARASSGSSYEQYF	TGCAGTGCTAGAGCGTCTAGCGGGAGCTCCTACGAGCAGTACTTC	many	TRBV20-1	TRBJ2-7	TRBD2
CASSEYWREEETQYF	TGTGCCAGCAGTGAATATTGGCGGGAAGAAGAGACCCAGTACTTC	many	TRBV25-1	TRBJ2-5	NA
CASSSQGERSLYEQYF	TGTGCCAGCAGCTCCCAGGGCGAGCGGAGCCTTTACGAGCAGTACTTC	many	TRBV7-2	TRBJ2-7	NA
CASSLPDRPSGANVLTF	TGTGCCAGCAGTCTCCCGGACAGACCCTCTGGGGCCAACGTCCTGACTTTC	many	TRBV6-4	TRBJ2-6	NA
CASSFVQNTEAFF	TGCGCCAGCAGCTTTGTGCAGAACACTGAAGCTTTCTTT	many	TRBV5-1	TRBJ1-1	NA
CASSHTKGGGYTF	TGTGCCAGTAGTCACACGAAGGGAGGTGGCTACACCTTC	NA	TRBV19	TRBJ1-2	NA
CASDIRPVRLSGTQYF	TGTGCCAGCGATATCAGGCCCGTACGCCTGTCCGGGACCCAGTACTTC	NA	TRBV6-1	TRBJ2-5	NA